This T cell receptor (beta chain) was captured in a study of T cell changes during pregnancy in multiple sclerosis. V lost 1 base, J lost 0 bases, and 3 bases stayed unmatched. Germline V lookup: CDR1 SGHTA, CDR2 FQGTGA. This CDR3 comprises 16 residues. Some clones are missing from TCRdb's copy, which holds only in-frame ones; the method was immunoSEQ multiplex PCR. The table has tens of thousands of clones, about 92% seen once. The sequencing used peripheral blood, collected before pregnancy. This TCR came from a female donor with multiple sclerosis, enrolled in a pregnancy study. The chain carries TRBV7-3 and TRBJ2-3, with 8 bases that match TRBD1. The DNA for the CDR3 is TGTGCCAGCAGCTTAAGAGGGACAGGTAGCACAGATACGCAGTATTTT. Translating gives CASSLRGTGSTDTQYF.